This T cell receptor beta chain originates from a study of T cells in Graves' hyperthyroidism and ophthalmopathy. Diagnoses used clinical symptoms, serum thyroxine and TRAb, thyroid ultrasound and orbital computed tomography. CDR1 MNHEY and CDR2 SVGEGT come from the germline V gene. The CDR3 runs to 14 residues. Trimming shortened V by 2 bases and J by 4 bases, and 11 bases separated the two germline ends. A remark on this clonotype: A read error is likely, as this CDR3 ends without the conserved phenylalanine or tryptophan.

TCR beta CDR3 regions were amplified from RNA. TCR CDR3 underwent first-round RT-PCR with the HTBI primer set. TCRdb recomputed calls from the multiplex PCR reads with MiXCR, one row per CDR3 protein. The sample has about 270,000 distinct CDR3 sequences; approximately 20% are singletons. The sample consisted of blood. The V gene is TRBV6-2 or TRBV6-3, the J gene TRBJ1-1, with D tentatively TRBD1 (5 bases). The TCR originated in a man younger than 40 with Graves' ophthalmopathy. CDR3 nucleotides: TGTGCCAGCAGTTACGGGCAGGGTTCCACTGAAGCTTTCCTT. This translates into CASSYGQGSTEAFL.